The 6 T cell receptor beta chains in this list originate from one sample, sequenced in a study of blood T cell repertoires in COVID-19. TCRdb's copy holds only in-frame clones and misses some; the assay was immunoSEQ multiplex PCR. The sample yields roughly 120,000 clones, 88% seen once. The specimen was peripheral blood. The receptors were sampled from a woman aged 45-60 years with active or convalescent COVID-19.

The chain is built from TRBV4-3 and TRBJ2-3; no reliable D call. Trimming left V 2 bases short and J 6 bases short, with 9 bases between. Germline CDR1 LGHNA, CDR2 YSLEER. The CDR3 is 13 residues long. The CDR3 reads CASSQMTWDTQYF. The CDR3 DNA reads TGCGCCAGCAGCCAAATGACTTGGGATACGCAGTATTTT.

The chain joins TRBV6-2 or TRBV6-3 to TRBJ2-7; tentative D call: TRBD2 (6 bases). In germline, CDR1 is MNHEY, CDR2 SVGEGT. The V gene lost 6 bases and the J gene lost 6 bases, with 18 bases spanning the gap. The CDR3 is 14 amino acids. CDR3 sequence: CASSSGLRLGEQYF. CDR3 DNA: TGTGCCAGCAGCTCGGGACTCCGGTTGGGCGAGCAGTACTTC.

The gene calls are TRBV4-1 and TRBJ2-1; 9 bases fit TRBD2. CDR1 is MGHRA and CDR2 is YSYEKL in the germline V gene. The ends lost 3 bases at V and 4 bases at J; junction bases unmatched: 7. The CDR3 totals 16 residues. The DNA of the CDR3 is TGCGCCAGCAGCCAGGGCAGGACTAGCGCTTACAATGAGCAGTTCTTC. As protein: CASSQGRTSAYNEQFF.

The V gene is TRBV20-1, the J gene TRBJ2-7; perhaps TRBD2 as D (5 bases). The V gene lost 5 bases and the J gene lost 7 bases, with 12 bases spanning the gap. Germline V lookup: CDR1 DFQATT, CDR2 SNEGSKA (reference sequence). The CDR3 length is 11 residues. DNA for the CDR3: TGCAGTGCTCCCCGCACGGGAGAGCAGTACTTC. Its protein is CSAPRTGEQYF.

V is TRBV5-1 and J is TRBJ1-3; D not certain. V lost 2 bases to trimming and J lost 1 base, with 7 bases between them. CDR3 length: 14 amino acids. The germline gives CDR1 SGHRS, CDR2 YFSETQ. The CDR3 is CASSLEGSGNTIYF. The CDR3 nucleotides read TGCGCCAGCAGCTTAGAGGGATCTGGAAACACCATATATTTT.

This chain uses TRBV4-1 with TRBJ2-6; 8 bases are shared with TRBD1. Trimming removed 0 bases from V and 2 bases from J; junction bases left unmatched: 6. This CDR3 has 18 amino acids. Germline lookup yields CDR1 MGHRA and CDR2 YSYEKL. The CDR3 spells CASSQDPPTGAGANVLTF. CDR3 in DNA: TGCGCCAGCAGCCAAGACCCTCCGACAGGGGCTGGGGCCAACGTCCTGACTTTC.